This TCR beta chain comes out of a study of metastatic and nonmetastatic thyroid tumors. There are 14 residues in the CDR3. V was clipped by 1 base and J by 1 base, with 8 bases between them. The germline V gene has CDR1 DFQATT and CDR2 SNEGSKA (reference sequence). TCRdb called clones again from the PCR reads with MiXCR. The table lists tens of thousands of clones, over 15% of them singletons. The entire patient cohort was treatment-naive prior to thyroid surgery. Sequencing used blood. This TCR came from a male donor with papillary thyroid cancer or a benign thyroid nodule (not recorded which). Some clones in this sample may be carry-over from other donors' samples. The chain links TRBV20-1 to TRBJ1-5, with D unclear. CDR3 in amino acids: CSARGRRSNQPQHF. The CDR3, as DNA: TGCAGTGCTAGAGGTAGGCGGAGCAATCAGCCCCAGCATTTT.